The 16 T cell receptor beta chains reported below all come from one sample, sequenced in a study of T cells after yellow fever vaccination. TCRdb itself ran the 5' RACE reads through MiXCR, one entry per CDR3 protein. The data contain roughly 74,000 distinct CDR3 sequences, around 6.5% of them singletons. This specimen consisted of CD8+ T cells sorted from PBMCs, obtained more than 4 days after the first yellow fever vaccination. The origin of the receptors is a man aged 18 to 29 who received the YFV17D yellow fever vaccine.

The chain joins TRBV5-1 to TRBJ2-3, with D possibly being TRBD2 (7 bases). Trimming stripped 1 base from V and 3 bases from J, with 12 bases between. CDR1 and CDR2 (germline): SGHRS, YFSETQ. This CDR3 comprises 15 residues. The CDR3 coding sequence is TGCGCCAGCAGCTTGTTTGGGGGGGCGACAGATACGCAGTATTTT. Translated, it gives CASSLFGGATDTQYF. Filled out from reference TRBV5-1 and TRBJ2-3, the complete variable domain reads KAGVTQTPRYLIKTRGQQVTLSCSPISGHRSVSWYQQTPGQGLQFLFEYFSETQRNKGNFPGRFSGRQFSNSRSEMNVSTLELGDSALYLCASSLFGGATDTQYFGPGTRLTVL.

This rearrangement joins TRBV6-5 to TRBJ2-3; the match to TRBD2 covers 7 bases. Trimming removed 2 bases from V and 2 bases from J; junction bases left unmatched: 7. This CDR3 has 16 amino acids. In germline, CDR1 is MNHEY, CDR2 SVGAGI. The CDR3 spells CASSYRWAGDTDTQYF. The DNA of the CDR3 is TGTGCCAGCAGTTACCGCTGGGCGGGGGACACAGATACGCAGTATTTT.

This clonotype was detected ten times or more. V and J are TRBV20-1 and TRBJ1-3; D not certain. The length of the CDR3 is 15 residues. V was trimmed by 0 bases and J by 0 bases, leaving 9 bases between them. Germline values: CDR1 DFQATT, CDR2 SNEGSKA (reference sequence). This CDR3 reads CSARDISSSGNTIYF. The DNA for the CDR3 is TGCAGTGCTAGAGATATATCAAGCTCTGGAAACACCATATATTTT.

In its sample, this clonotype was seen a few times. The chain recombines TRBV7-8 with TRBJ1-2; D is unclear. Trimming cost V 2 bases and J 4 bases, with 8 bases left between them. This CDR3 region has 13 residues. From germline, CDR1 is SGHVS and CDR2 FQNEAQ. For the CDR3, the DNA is TGTGCCAGCAGCTTACGAATAGGCTATGGCTACACCTTC. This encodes CASSLRIGYGYTF.

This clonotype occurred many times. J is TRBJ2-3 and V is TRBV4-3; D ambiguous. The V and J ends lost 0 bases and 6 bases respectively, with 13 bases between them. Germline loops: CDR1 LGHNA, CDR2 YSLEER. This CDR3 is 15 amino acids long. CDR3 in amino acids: CASSQEYRWGDTQYF. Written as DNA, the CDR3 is TGCGCCAGCAGCCAAGAGTATCGTTGGGGTGATACGCAGTATTTT.

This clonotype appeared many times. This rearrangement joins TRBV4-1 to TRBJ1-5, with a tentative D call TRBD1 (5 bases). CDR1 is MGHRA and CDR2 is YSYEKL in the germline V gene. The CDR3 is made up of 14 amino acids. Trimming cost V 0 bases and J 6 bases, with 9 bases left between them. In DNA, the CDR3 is TGCGCCAGCAGCCAAGAGGGGGGTTTTCAGCCCCAGCATTTT. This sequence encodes CASSQEGGFQPQHF.

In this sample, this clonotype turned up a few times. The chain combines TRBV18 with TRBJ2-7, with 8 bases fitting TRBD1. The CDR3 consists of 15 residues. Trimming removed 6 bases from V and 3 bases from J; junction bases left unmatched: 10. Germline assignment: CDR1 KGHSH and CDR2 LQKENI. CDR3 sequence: CASSFGTGGFYEQYF. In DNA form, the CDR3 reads TGTGCCAGCTCTTTCGGGACAGGAGGTTTCTACGAGCAGTACTTC.

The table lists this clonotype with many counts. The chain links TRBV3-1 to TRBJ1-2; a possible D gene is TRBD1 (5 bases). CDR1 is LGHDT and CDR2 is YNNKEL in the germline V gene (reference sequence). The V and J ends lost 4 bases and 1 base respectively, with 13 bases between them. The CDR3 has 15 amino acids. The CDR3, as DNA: TGTGCCAGCAGCCGGGACGGATCCCTTAACTATGGCTACACCTTC. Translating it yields CASSRDGSLNYGYTF.

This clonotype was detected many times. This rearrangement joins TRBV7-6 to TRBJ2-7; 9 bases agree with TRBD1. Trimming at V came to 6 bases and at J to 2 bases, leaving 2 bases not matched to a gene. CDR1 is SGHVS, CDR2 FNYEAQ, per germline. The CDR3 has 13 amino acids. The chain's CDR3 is CASSDRGAYEQYF. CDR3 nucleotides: TGTGCCAGCAGTGACAGGGGGGCCTACGAGCAGTACTTC.

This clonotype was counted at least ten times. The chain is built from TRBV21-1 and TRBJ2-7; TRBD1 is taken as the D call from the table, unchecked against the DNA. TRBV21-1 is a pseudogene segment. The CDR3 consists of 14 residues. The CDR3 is CASRTDRAIYEQYV. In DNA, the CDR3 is TGTGCCAGCAGGACGGACAGGGCGATCTACGAGCAGTACGTC.

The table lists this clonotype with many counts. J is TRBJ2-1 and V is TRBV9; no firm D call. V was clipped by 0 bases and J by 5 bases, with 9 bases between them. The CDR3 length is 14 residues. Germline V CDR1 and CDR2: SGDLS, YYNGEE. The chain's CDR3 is CASSVAGWDNEQFF. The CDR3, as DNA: TGTGCCAGCAGCGTAGCTGGATGGGACAATGAGCAGTTCTTC.

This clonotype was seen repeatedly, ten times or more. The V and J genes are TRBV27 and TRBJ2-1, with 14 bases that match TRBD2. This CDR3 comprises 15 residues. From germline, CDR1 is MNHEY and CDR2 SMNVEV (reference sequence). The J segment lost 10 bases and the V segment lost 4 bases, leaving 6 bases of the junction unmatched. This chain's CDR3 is CASSSGTSGGGEQFF. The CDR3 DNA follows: TGTGCCAGCAGTTCGGGGACTAGCGGGGGCGGGGAGCAGTTCTTC.

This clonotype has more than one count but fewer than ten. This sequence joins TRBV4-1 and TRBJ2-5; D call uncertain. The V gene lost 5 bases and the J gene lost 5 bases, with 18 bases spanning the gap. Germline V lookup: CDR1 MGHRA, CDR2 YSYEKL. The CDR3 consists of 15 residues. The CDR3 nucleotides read TGCGCCAGCAGCTTCGGATCGCTTCCGGAGGAGACCCAGTACTTC. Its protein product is CASSFGSLPEETQYF.

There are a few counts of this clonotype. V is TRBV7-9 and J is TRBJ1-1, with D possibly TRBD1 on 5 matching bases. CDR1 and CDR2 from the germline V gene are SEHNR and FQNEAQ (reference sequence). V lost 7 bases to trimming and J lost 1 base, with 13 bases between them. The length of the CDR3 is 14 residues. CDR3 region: CASTPRATNTEAFF. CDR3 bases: TGTGCCAGCACCCCCAGGGCGACGAACACTGAAGCTTTCTTT.

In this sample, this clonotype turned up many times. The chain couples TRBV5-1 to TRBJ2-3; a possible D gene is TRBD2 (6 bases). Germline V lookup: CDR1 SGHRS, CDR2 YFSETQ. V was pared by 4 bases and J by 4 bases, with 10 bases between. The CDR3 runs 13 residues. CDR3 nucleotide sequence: TGCGCCAGCAGCCTACTAGCATCAGATACGCAGTATTTT. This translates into CASSLLASDTQYF.

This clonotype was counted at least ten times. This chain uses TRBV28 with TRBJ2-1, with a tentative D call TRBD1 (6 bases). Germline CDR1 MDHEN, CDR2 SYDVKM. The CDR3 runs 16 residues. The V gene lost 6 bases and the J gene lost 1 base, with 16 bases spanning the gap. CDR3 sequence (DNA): TGTGCCAGCAGCCCCTCAGGGGCGCAATCCTACAATGAGCAGTTCTTC. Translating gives CASSPSGAQSYNEQFF.